This TCR beta chain was recorded in a study of blood T cell repertoires in COVID-19. TCRdb's table, derived via immunoSEQ multiplex PCR, lists solely in-frame clones and lacks some. The table includes some 200,000 clones, approximately 90% detected once. This CDR3 has 11 amino acids. Deletions cut 5 bases from V and 5 bases from J, with 6 bases between. Germline CDR1 is ENHRY and CDR2 is SYGVKD. The chain employs TRBV10-3 and TRBJ2-5; unclear D gene. The sequence derives from a man aged 40-50 years with active or convalescent COVID-19. Sequencing input: peripheral blood. The CDR3: CAISHGETQYF. CDR3 sequence (DNA): TGTGCCATCAGTCACGGGGAGACCCAGTACTTC.